The sequence of this TCR beta chain was determined in a study of T-cell memory formation after mild COVID-19. From the 5' RACE reads, TCRdb called clonotypes with MiXCR, one entry per CDR3 protein. The data contain 250,000 to 350,000 distinct CDR3 sequences, 15% to 20% of them seen just once; the ten biggest clones take up under 25%. Findings of the study overall: Pre-infection memory contained some responding clones, which suggested that cross-reactive memory had joined.

Looked up from germline, CDR1 is MGHRA and CDR2 is YSYEKL. Trimming stripped 1 base from V and 9 bases from J, with 4 bases between. This CDR3 contains 11 residues. In this sample, this clonotype turned up a few times. The antigen is not known. The specimen was PBMCs or a T cell subset sorted from them (not recorded which). The rearrangement links TRBV4-1 to TRBJ2-1; D is ambiguous. The sequence was collected from a man younger than 35 who had mild COVID-19 (a few samples of this study predate the infection). Cell type and time point are not known. The CDR3 protein is CASSQVREQFF. CDR3 nucleotide sequence: TGCGCCAGCAGCCAAGTGCGTGAGCAGTTCTTC.